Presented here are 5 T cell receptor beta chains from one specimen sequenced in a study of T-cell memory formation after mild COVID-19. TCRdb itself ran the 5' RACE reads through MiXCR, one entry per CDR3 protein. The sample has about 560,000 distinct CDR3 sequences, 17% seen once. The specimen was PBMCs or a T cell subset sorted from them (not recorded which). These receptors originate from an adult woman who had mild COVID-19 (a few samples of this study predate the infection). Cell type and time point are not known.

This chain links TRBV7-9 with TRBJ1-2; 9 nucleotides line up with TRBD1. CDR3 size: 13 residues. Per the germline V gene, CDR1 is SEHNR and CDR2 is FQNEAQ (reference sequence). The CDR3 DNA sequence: TGTGGAGGCTCGGGACAGGGTTTCTATGGCTACACCTTC. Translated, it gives CGGSGQGFYGYTF.

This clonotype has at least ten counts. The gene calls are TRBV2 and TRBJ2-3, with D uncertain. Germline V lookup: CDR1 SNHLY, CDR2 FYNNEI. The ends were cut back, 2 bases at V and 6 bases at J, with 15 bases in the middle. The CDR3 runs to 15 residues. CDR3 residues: CASSESVWKRDTQYF. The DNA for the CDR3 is TGTGCCAGCAGTGAATCGGTCTGGAAAAGGGATACGCAGTATTTT. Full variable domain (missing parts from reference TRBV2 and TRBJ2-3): EPEVTQTPSHQVTQMGQEVILRCVPISNHLYFYWYRQILGQKVEFLVSFYNNEISEKSEIFDDQFSVERPDGSNFTLKIRSTKLEDSAMYFCASSESVWKRDTQYFGPGTRLTVL.

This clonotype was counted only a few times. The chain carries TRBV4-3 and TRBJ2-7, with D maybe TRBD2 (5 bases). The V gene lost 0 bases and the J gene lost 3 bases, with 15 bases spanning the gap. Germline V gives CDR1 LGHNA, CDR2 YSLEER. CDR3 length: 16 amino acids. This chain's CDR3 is CASSQDSAGRFYEQYF. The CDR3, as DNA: TGCGCCAGCAGCCAAGATAGTGCGGGCAGATTCTACGAGCAGTACTTC.

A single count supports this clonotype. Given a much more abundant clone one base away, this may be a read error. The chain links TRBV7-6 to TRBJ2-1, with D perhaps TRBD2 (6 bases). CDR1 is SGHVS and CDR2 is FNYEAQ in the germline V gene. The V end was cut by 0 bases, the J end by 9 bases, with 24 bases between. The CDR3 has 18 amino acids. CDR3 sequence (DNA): TGTGCCAGCAGCTTAGCTCAAAGACTAGAGGGAGAATTCGGTGAGCAGTTCTTC. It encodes CASSLAQRLEGEFGEQFF.

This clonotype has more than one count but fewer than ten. This CDR3 is CASSLVLHRTDTQYF. CDR3 in DNA: TGTGCCAGCAGCCTGGTCCTCCACCGCACAGATACGCAGTATTTT. The chain combines TRBV5-6 with TRBJ2-3; D remains ambiguous. The germline CDR1 and CDR2 sequences are SGHDT and YYEEEE. The CDR3 loop spans 15 amino acids. The V and J ends lost 4 bases and 1 base respectively, with 13 bases between them. The full variable domain, with the rest looked up from reference TRBV5-6 and TRBJ2-3, is DAGVTQSPTHLIKTRGQQVTLRCSPKSGHDTVSWYQQALGQGPQFIFQYYEEEERQRGNFPDRFSGHQFPNYSSELNVNALLLGDSALYLCASSLVLHRTDTQYFGPGTRLTVL.